One and the same sample provided the 21 T cell receptor beta chains below, sequenced in a study of tumor and adjacent non-tumor tissue in lung cancer. The library came from three nested PCR rounds adapted from ARM-PCR protocols. TCRdb ran MiXCR on the multiplex PCR reads and lists one entry per CDR3 protein. The sample lists approximately 70,000 distinct CDR3 sequences; 73% were seen once. No cell sorting was done before RNA was extracted from the tissue. Material for sequencing was lung tumor tissue. Source of these receptors: a man aged 60 to 75 with non-small cell lung cancer.

There are many counts of this clonotype. The chain carries TRBV6-6 and TRBJ1-1; D gene uncertain. This CDR3 comprises 15 residues. Germline CDR1 reads MNHNY; CDR2 reads SVGAGI (reference sequence). V dropped 6 bases and J dropped 0 bases, with 14 bases sitting between them. The chain's CDR3 is CASRLEKLMNTEAFF. The CDR3 nucleotides read TGTGCCAGCAGGTTGGAGAAACTCATGAACACTGAAGCTTTCTTT.

With respect to this clonotype: A junction boundary mismatches the germline segment, possibly from a read error. V and J are TRBV20-1 and TRBJ1-2, with a tentative D call TRBD1 (6 bases). The CDR3 is 14 amino acids. Germline CDR1 is DFQATT and CDR2 is SNEGSKA (reference sequence). This CDR3 is CSDRGGTDTYGYIF. CDR3 DNA: TGCAGTGATAGAGGGGGGACGGACACCTATGGCTACATCTTC.

V is TRBV5-1 and J is TRBJ2-1; unclear D gene. This CDR3 comprises 11 residues. The germline V gene encodes CDR1 SGHRS and CDR2 YFSETQ. V was trimmed by 0 bases and J by 9 bases, leaving 4 bases between them. This CDR3 reads CASSLGVEQFF. CDR3 bases: TGCGCCAGCAGCTTGGGAGTTGAGCAGTTCTTC. Full variable domain (outside the CDR3, taken from reference TRBV5-1 and TRBJ2-1): KAGVTQTPRYLIKTRGQQVTLSCSPISGHRSVSWYQQTPGQGLQFLFEYFSETQRNKGNFPGRFSGRQFSNSRSEMNVSTLELGDSALYLCASSLGVEQFFGPGTRLTVL.

A word on this clonotype: Because the CDR3 is missing its conserved closing phenylalanine or tryptophan, this is likely a read error. The rearrangement joins TRBV19 to TRBJ2-3; D uncertain. Germline V CDR1 and CDR2: LNHDA, SQIVND (reference sequence). This CDR3 has 13 amino acids. Trimming removed 3 bases from V and 6 bases from J, with 10 bases in between. The CDR3 reads CASSMSSSDTQYS. The CDR3, as DNA: TGTGCCAGTAGTATGAGCTCGTCGGATACGCAGTATTCT.

Comment on this clonotype: The CDR3 does not close with the conserved phenylalanine or tryptophan, likely indicating a read error. This sequence joins TRBV29-1 and TRBJ1-1; TRBD1 is a possible D gene (5 bases). Germline V gene sequence: CDR1 SQVTM, CDR2 ANQGSEA. The CDR3 totals 13 residues. V lost 7 bases and J lost 3, with 15 bases in between. The CDR3 sequence is CSASVVGDTEAFL. CDR3 bases: TGCAGCGCCTCGGTAGTGGGGGACACTGAAGCTTTCCTT.

V usage is TRBV10-3 and J usage is TRBJ2-6, with D perhaps matching TRBD2 (6 bases). The CDR3 runs to 20 residues. Germline lookup yields CDR1 ENHRY and CDR2 SYGVKD. V lost 3 bases and J lost 16, with 37 bases in between. DNA of the CDR3: TGTGCCATCAGTGAACATGGTACTAGCTGGAGGGATTCTGGGGCCAGCGTACTGACTTTC. Encoded protein: CAISEHGTSWRDSGASVLTF.

The rearrangement links TRBV29-1 to TRBJ2-2; 9 positions match TRBD1. CDR3 length equals 15 residues. The germline V gene encodes CDR1 SQVTM and CDR2 ANQGSEA. The CDR3 region is CRGGSGQGIGVELFF. DNA of the CDR3: TGCAGAGGTGGCTCGGGACAGGGAATCGGCGTGGAGCTGTTTTTT.

Regarding this clonotype: The junction shows a germline mismatch at one end, possibly a read error. The V gene is TRBV6-5, the J gene TRBJ2-1, with 7 bases aligning to TRBD1. Germline V gene data show CDR1 as MNHEY and CDR2 as SVGAGI. The CDR3 has 11 amino acids. The CDR3 reads CPSIGGNEQFF. CDR3 DNA: TGTCCCAGCATAGGGGGCAATGAGCAATTCTTC.

With regard to this clonotype: One junction end does not reproduce the germline sequence, and a read error may be involved. The chain combines TRBV11-3 with TRBJ2-3; TRBD2 agrees at 8 bases. Germline V gene data show CDR1 as SGHNT and CDR2 as YENEEA. The length of the CDR3 is 16 residues. In nucleotides, the CDR3 is TGTGCCAGCAGCCTTGGACTAGCCGATAGCACTGATACGCGGTATTTT. It codes for CASSLGLADSTDTRYF.

As to this clonotype: No conserved phenylalanine or tryptophan ends this CDR3, so it is likely a read error. The rearrangement links TRBV20-1 to TRBJ2-7; 7 bases line up with TRBD1. Germline V lookup: CDR1 DFQATT, CDR2 SNEGSKA (reference sequence). The CDR3 has 12 residues. The CDR3 bases are TGCAGCGCGAGGGACAGACGCGACGAGCAGTACCTC. Protein: CSARDRRDEQYL.

Regarding this clonotype: The germline gene is not matched at one end of the junction; a read error may be the cause. The CDR3 loop reads CSVESMLVGDYNEPFF. CDR3 nucleotides: TGCAGCGTCGAGTCCATGCTAGTGGGCGATTACAATGAGCCGTTCTTC. The J gene is TRBJ2-1, the V gene TRBV29-1; D gene ambiguous. The CDR3 spans 16 residues. Germline V gene lookup returns CDR1 SQVTM and CDR2 ANQGSEA.

The table lists this clonotype with a count of one. Compared with germline, one end of the junction differs, possibly owing to a read error. This chain joins TRBV5-1 and TRBJ2-2, with 8 bases fitting TRBD1. CDR1 SGHRS and CDR2 YFSETQ come from the germline V gene. The CDR3 runs 15 residues. The chain's CDR3 is CASSLRGQVTVELLF. CDR3 DNA sequence: TGCGCCAGCAGCCTCAGGGGGCAGGTCACCGTGGAGCTGCTTTTT. Full variable domain (missing parts from reference TRBV5-1 and TRBJ2-2): KAGVTQTPRYLIKTRGQQVTLSCSPISGHRSVSWYQQTPGQGLQFLFEYFSETQRNKGNFPGRFSGRQFSNSRSEMNVSTLELGDSALYLCASSLRGQVTVELLFGEGSRLTVL.

In the case of this clonotype: Lacking the conserved final phenylalanine or tryptophan, this CDR3 likely reflects a read error. This chain links TRBV6-5 with TRBJ2-7; TRBD2 is a possible D gene (5 bases). The CDR3 loop spans 15 amino acids. Looked up from germline, CDR1 is MNHEY and CDR2 is SVGAGI. CDR3 nucleotide sequence: TGTGCAAGCAGTTACTCGAGGTGGGAGACGGCCGAGCAGTACCCC. The encoded protein is CASSYSRWETAEQYP.

In the case of this clonotype: This sequence may be a read error, since a much larger clone differs from it by one base. The chain links TRBV6-5 to TRBJ2-7, with D perhaps TRBD1 or TRBD2 (6 bases each). The germline gives CDR1 MNHEY, CDR2 SVGAGI. V lost 6 bases, J lost 2 bases, and 14 bases lay in between. This CDR3 is built from 14 residues. The DNA of the CDR3 is TGTGCCAGCAGACTCGGGGGCGGGGCCTACGAGCAGTACTTC. Its translation: CASRLGGGAYEQYF.

The chain is built from TRBV6-1 and TRBJ1-1; D remains unclear. From germline, CDR1 is MNHNS and CDR2 SASEGT. The CDR3 is 13 residues long. The CDR3 DNA reads TGTACCAACCGCGTCGATGCGAACACTGAAGCTTTCTTT. Amino acid sequence: CTNRVDANTEAFF.

Of note for this clonotype: Germline and junction disagree at one end, which may indicate a read error. The V gene is TRBV10-3, the J gene TRBJ2-1; D gene ambiguous. CDR3 length equals 13 residues. Per germline, CDR1 ENHRY and CDR2 SYGVKD. CDR3 in DNA: TGCGCCATCAGTGACTTATCGCGCAATGAGCGGTTCTTC. This sequence encodes CAISDLSRNERFF.

Concerning this clonotype itself: The junction does not match germline at one end; this may be a read error. V is TRBV29-1 and J is TRBJ1-1, with D hard to call. Germline CDR1 reads SQVTM; CDR2 reads ANQGSEA. The CDR3 runs to 12 residues. The CDR3 sequence is CSVEELGTKAFF. The CDR3 DNA reads as TGCAGCGTTGAAGAACTGGGCACTAAAGCTTTCTTT.

CDR3 bases: TGCAGTGCAATGACATCCCGAGATACGCAGTATTTT. Protein sequence: CSAMTSRDTQYF. The chain couples TRBV20-1 to TRBJ2-3; D is uncertain. The CDR3 totals 12 residues. V was trimmed by 6 bases and J by 5 bases, leaving 12 bases between them. The germline gives CDR1 DFQATT, CDR2 SNEGSKA (reference sequence).

Concerning this clonotype: The conserved phenylalanine or tryptophan is not found at the CDR3 terminus, so this likely reflects a read error. The chain has TRBV20-1 and TRBJ2-7; either TRBD1 or TRBD2 may supply D (5 bases each). Germline lookup yields CDR1 DFQATT and CDR2 SNEGSKA (reference sequence). Trimming shortened V by 7 bases and J by 5 bases, and 15 bases separated the two germline ends. The CDR3 is 12 amino acids. Here the CDR3 reads CSVRDGPDEQYL. In nucleotides, the CDR3 is TGCAGTGTGAGGGACGGACCCGACGAGCAGTACTTA.

On this clonotype itself: Compared with germline, one end of the junction differs, possibly owing to a read error. The CDR3 nucleotides read TGCAGTGCTCCCGGGACTAGCGGGTTGTCAATCACCGGGGAACTGTTTTTT. It encodes CSAPGTSGLSITGELFF. The gene calls are TRBV20-1 and TRBJ2-2, with 12 bases that match TRBD2. This CDR3 is 17 amino acids long. Germline CDR1 and CDR2: DFQATT and SNEGSKA (reference sequence).

In this sample, this clonotype turned up once. The chain carries TRBV20-1 and TRBJ2-7, with TRBD1 matching over 9 bases. Looked up from germline, CDR1 is DFQATT and CDR2 is SNEGSKA (reference sequence). Germline trimming cut 6 bases from V and 9 bases from J; bases unmatched to any gene: 15. CDR3 size: 14 residues. CDR3 region: CSAPLTGGRNGQYF. The DNA of the CDR3 is TGCAGTGCACCACTAACAGGGGGCAGGAACGGGCAGTACTTC.